This T cell receptor (beta chain) emerged from a study of shared clonotypes between healthy human individuals. Study-level findings and limits: Large sequencing depth failed to make sorted-subset sequencing complete, rarefaction showed.

With regard to this clone: Its antigen is still unknown.

V shed 2 bases and J 7 bases; nucleotides not matched to a gene: 9. This CDR3 comprises 16 residues. Germline V gene sequence: CDR1 SEHNR, CDR2 FQNEAQ (reference sequence). Approximately 210 ng DNA, 30,000 to 35,000 T cell genomes, went into each sorted-subset replicate PCR. Method: immunoSEQ multiplex PCR; TCRdb's copy keeps in-frame clones and lacks some. The sample records hundreds of thousands of clones, roughly 96% being singletons. CD45RO-negative, CCR7-selected cells formed the naive CD8 fraction, which excluded terminally differentiated effector memory CD45RA+ cells. The sequence came from a man aged 25 to 40 in good health. The sample consisted of naive CD8+ T cells sorted from blood. The chain carries TRBV7-9 and TRBJ2-1; 9 bases align to TRBD1. CDR3 sequence (DNA): TGTGCCAGCAGCTTATTTGTCGGGACAGGGAAGAATGAGCAGTTCTTC. Protein product: CASSLFVGTGKNEQFF. Full variable domain (rest looked up from reference TRBV7-9 and TRBJ2-1): DTGVSQNPRHKITKRGQNVTFRCDPISEHNRLYWYRQTLGQGPEFLTYFQNEAQLEKSRLLSDRFSAERPKGSFSTLEIQRTEQGDSAMYLCASSLFVGTGKNEQFFGPGTRLTVL.